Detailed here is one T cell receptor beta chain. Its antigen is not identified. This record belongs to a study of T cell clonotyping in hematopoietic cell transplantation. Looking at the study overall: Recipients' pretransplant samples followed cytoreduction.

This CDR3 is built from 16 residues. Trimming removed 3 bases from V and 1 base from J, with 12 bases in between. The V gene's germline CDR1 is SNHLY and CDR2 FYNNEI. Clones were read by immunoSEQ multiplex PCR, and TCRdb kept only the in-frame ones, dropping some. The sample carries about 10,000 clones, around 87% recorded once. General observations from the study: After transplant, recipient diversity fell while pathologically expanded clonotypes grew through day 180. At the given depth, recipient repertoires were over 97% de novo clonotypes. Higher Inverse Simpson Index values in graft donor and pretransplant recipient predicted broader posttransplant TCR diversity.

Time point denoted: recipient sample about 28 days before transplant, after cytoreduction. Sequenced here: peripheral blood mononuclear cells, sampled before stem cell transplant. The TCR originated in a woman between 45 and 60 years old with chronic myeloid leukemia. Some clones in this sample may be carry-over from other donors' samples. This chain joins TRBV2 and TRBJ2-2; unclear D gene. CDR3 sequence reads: CASSDEAIRNTGELFF. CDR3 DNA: TGTGCCAGCAGTGATGAGGCAATAAGGAACACCGGGGAGCTGTTTTTT.